The 28 T cell receptor beta chains given below trace back to one sample, sequenced in a study of T cells in Graves' hyperthyroidism and ophthalmopathy. It was RNA transcripts that yielded the amplified TCR beta CDR3 regions. A first-round RT-PCR of the TCR CDR3 used the HTBI primer set. One entry per CDR3 protein results from TCRdb running MiXCR on the multiplex PCR reads. This table holds fewer than 550,000 distinct CDR3 sequences, around a sixth found once. The material sequenced was blood. These receptors were taken from a woman between 18 and 30 years old with Graves' hyperthyroidism.

This chain links TRBV5-6 with TRBJ1-3, with no clear D. This CDR3 has 14 amino acids. V lost 0 bases, J lost 3 bases, and 7 bases lay in between. Per germline, CDR1 SGHDT and CDR2 YYEEEE. CDR3 residues: CASSLGLVGNTIYF. Here the CDR3 DNA reads TGTGCCAGCAGCTTGGGTCTGGTTGGAAACACCATATATTTT. The full variable domain, rest sourced from reference TRBV5-6 and TRBJ1-3, is DAGVTQSPTHLIKTRGQQVTLRCSPKSGHDTVSWYQQALGQGPQFIFQYYEEEERQRGNFPDRFSGHQFPNYSSELNVNALLLGDSALYLCASSLGLVGNTIYFGEGSWLTVV.

This clonotype was counted at least ten times. V is TRBV5-1 and J is TRBJ2-5, with TRBD1 matching over 8 bases. Germline CDR1 is SGHRS and CDR2 is YFSETQ. V shed 0 bases and J 5 bases; nucleotides not matched to a gene: 9. This CDR3 comprises 16 residues. CDR3 in DNA: TGCGCCAGCAGCTTGGGGAGACAGGGGAGTTCGGAGACCCAGTACTTC. It is translated as CASSLGRQGSSETQYF.

This clonotype was detected many times. The J gene is TRBJ1-1, the V gene TRBV5-1; D uncertain. The CDR3 spans 13 residues. With 0 bases removed from V and 8 bases from J, the gap between germline ends came to 11 bases. From germline, CDR1 is SGHRS and CDR2 YFSETQ. CDR3 loop: CASSLGVEREAFF. CDR3 DNA: TGCGCCAGCAGCTTGGGGGTAGAGAGGGAAGCTTTCTTT. Variable domain in full (rest from reference TRBV5-1 and TRBJ1-1): KAGVTQTPRYLIKTRGQQVTLSCSPISGHRSVSWYQQTPGQGLQFLFEYFSETQRNKGNFPGRFSGRQFSNSRSEMNVSTLELGDSALYLCASSLGVEREAFFGQGTRLTVV.

This chain links TRBV29-1 with TRBJ2-2; no reliable D call. V was trimmed by 1 base and J by 1 base, leaving 13 bases between them. Germline V gene sequence: CDR1 SQVTM, CDR2 ANQGSEA. The CDR3 runs 16 residues. CDR3 coding DNA: TGCAGCGTTGAAGTTCCCGGACGGAAGAACACCGGGGAGCTGTTTTTT. Amino acid sequence: CSVEVPGRKNTGELFF.

This clonotype was seen a few times. This rearrangement joins TRBV20-1 to TRBJ2-1; TRBD1 agrees at 7 bases. V shed 5 bases, J shed 0 bases, and the junction held 7 bases outside the gene matches. CDR1 DFQATT and CDR2 SNEGSKA come from the germline V gene (reference sequence). The CDR3 covers 15 residues. CDR3 DNA sequence: TGCAGTGCTCCAGGGGGTGCCCCCTCCTACAATGAGCAGTTCTTC. Protein product: CSAPGGAPSYNEQFF.

The chain is built from TRBV5-1 and TRBJ1-2; the D is unclear. CDR1 and CDR2 (germline): SGHRS, YFSETQ. Trimming stripped 0 bases from V and 3 bases from J, with 12 bases between. The CDR3 is 15 amino acids. The CDR3: CASSLDGSPYYGYTF. The CDR3 DNA reads as TGCGCCAGCAGCTTGGATGGCAGCCCTTACTATGGCTACACCTTC.

This clonotype was picked up many times. V gene TRBV28 combines with J gene TRBJ2-7; possibly TRBD1 or TRBD2 for D (5 bases each). Looked up from germline, CDR1 is MDHEN and CDR2 is SYDVKM. The V end was cut by 6 bases, the J end by 9 bases, with 12 bases between. This CDR3 is built from 11 residues. The CDR3 loop is CASSKKGRQYF. The CDR3 nucleotides read TGTGCCAGCAGCAAGAAGGGGAGGCAGTACTTC.

V is TRBV6-2 or TRBV6-3 and J is TRBJ2-3, with D hard to call. Trimming left V 6 bases short and J 6 bases short, with 13 bases between. The CDR3 runs 13 residues. Germline V lookup: CDR1 MNHEY, CDR2 SVGEGT. CDR3 residues: CASRTPARDTQYF. CDR3 DNA: TGTGCCAGCAGGACTCCAGCACGGGATACGCAGTATTTT.

Note on this clonotype: At one boundary the junction diverges from the germline segment, which might be a read error. The CDR3 loop is CASGFGATGGNQPQHF. CDR3 nucleotide sequence: TGTGCCAGCGGTTTTGGAGCGACAGGGGGCAATCAGCCCCAGCATTTT. The genes are TRBV12-3 or TRBV12-4 and TRBJ1-5; 8 nucleotides agree with TRBD1. The CDR3 contains 16 residues.

This clonotype was found many times. This rearrangement joins TRBV2 to TRBJ1-5; the match to TRBD1 covers 9 bases. Germline V gene lookup returns CDR1 SNHLY and CDR2 FYNNEI. The junction had 10 bases not matched to a gene; V was cut back by 2 bases and J by 5 bases. The CDR3 consists of 17 residues. The chain's CDR3 is CASSERGPGQGDQPQHF. The CDR3, as DNA: TGTGCCAGCAGTGAAAGGGGGCCGGGACAGGGTGATCAGCCCCAGCATTTT.

This clonotype was counted ten times or more. The V gene is TRBV6-1, the J gene TRBJ1-5; 7 bases fit TRBD1. Germline values: CDR1 MNHNS, CDR2 SASEGT. The CDR3 is 15 amino acids. With V trimmed by 5 bases and J by 4 bases, 8 bases remained unmatched. In DNA, the CDR3 is TGTGCCAGCAGTCCCCGGTCAGGGGGTAATCAGCCCCAGCATTTT. Amino acid sequence: CASSPRSGGNQPQHF.

This rearrangement joins TRBV12-3 or TRBV12-4 to TRBJ2-3; 9 nucleotides line up with TRBD1. Losses at the gene ends were 5 bases for V and 3 bases for J; bases not matched to a gene: 6. There are 15 residues in the CDR3. CDR3 sequence reads: CASSTGTGKTDTQYF. The CDR3 DNA reads TGTGCCAGCAGTACAGGGACAGGGAAAACAGATACGCAGTATTTT.

On this clonotype: This CDR3 is missing its conserved last phenylalanine or tryptophan, likely due to a read error. This chain joins TRBV27 and TRBJ1-1; D perhaps matches TRBD1 (5 bases). V lost 5 bases to trimming and J lost 5 bases, with 18 bases between them. Germline assignment: CDR1 MNHEY and CDR2 SMNVEV (reference sequence). This CDR3 has 15 residues. The CDR3 loop is CASSPKGQGGTEAFS. CDR3 coding DNA: TGTGCCAGCAGTCCCAAAGGGCAGGGAGGAACTGAAGCTTTCTCT.

In this sample, this clonotype turned up a few times. The chain uses TRBV11-1 and TRBJ2-5; no definite D call. The CDR3 is made up of 14 amino acids. The germline V and J ends were trimmed by 5 bases and 3 bases, with 13 bases remaining between them. Germline V CDR1 and CDR2: SGHAT, FQDESV (reference sequence). CDR3 protein: CASSPLSTEETQYF. For the CDR3, the DNA is TGTGCCAGCAGCCCTCTGAGCACCGAAGAGACCCAGTACTTC.

This clonotype occurred many times. This chain links TRBV28 with TRBJ1-2; TRBD1 is a possible D gene (6 bases). Germline CDR1 MDHEN, CDR2 SYDVKM. Trimming stripped 6 bases from V and 7 bases from J, with 21 bases between. The CDR3 consists of 15 residues. The DNA for the CDR3 is TGTGCCAGCAGCTCTTCCTGGGGGCGCAGGTTTGGCTACACCTTC. It encodes CASSSSWGRRFGYTF.

The chain carries TRBV5-1 and TRBJ2-5, with no clear D. V shed 1 base and J shed 2 bases, with 9 bases lying between them. The germline gives CDR1 SGHRS, CDR2 YFSETQ. The CDR3 is made up of 14 amino acids. CDR3 DNA sequence: TGCGCCAGCAGCTTGTGGACCAAACAAGAGACCCAGTACTTC. It is translated as CASSLWTKQETQYF.

Only a few counts were recorded for this clonotype. The genes are TRBV6-2 or TRBV6-3 and TRBJ1-6, with no clear D. The V end lost 0 bases, the J end lost 9 bases, and 6 bases lay between the germline ends. The CDR3 length is 13 residues. Looked up from germline, CDR1 is MNHEY and CDR2 is SVGEGT. The CDR3 region is CASSYSAGSPLHF. The CDR3 nucleotides are TGTGCCAGCAGTTACTCTGCGGGTTCACCCCTCCACTTT.

This clonotype showed up many times. The junction departs from the called germline gene at one end, perhaps through a read error. V and J are TRBV7-7 and TRBJ2-2, with 8 bases that match TRBD1. The CDR3 covers 16 residues. CDR1 and CDR2 from the germline V gene are SSHAT and FNYEAQ (reference sequence). In nucleotides, the CDR3 is TGTGCTAGCAGTCCGAGGACAGGGCAAGGCACCGGGGAGCTGTTTTTT. It codes for CASSPRTGQGTGELFF.

On this clonotype itself: One end of the junction fails to match germline, which may point to a read error. J is TRBJ2-7 and V is TRBV7-8; possibly TRBD1 or TRBD2 for D (6 bases each). Germline assignment: CDR1 SGHVS and CDR2 FQNEAQ. The CDR3 length is 16 residues. The CDR3 is CASSGSWGASSDEQYF. As DNA, the CDR3 is TGTGCCAGCAGCGGGAGTTGGGGGGCGAGCTCCGACGAGCAGTACTTC.

The chain is built from TRBV7-6 and TRBJ2-1; maybe TRBD1 (7 bases). V lost 5 bases to trimming and J lost 4 bases, with 18 bases between them. The germline CDR1 and CDR2 sequences are SGHVS and FNYEAQ. This CDR3 has 16 residues. The chain's CDR3 is CASSNRGTATYNEQFF. As DNA, the CDR3 is TGTGCCAGCAGCAATCGCGGGACAGCCACATACAATGAGCAGTTCTTC.

This clonotype was counted a few times. The chain couples TRBV4-2 to TRBJ1-1, with D maybe TRBD1 (6 bases). CDR3 length: 15 amino acids. Trimming cost V 2 bases and J 10 bases, with 20 bases left between them. CDR1 is LGHNA, CDR2 YNFKEQ, per germline. CDR3 sequence (DNA): TGTGCCAGCAGCCAAATGGCAGGGGCGAGAATCCGAGCTTTCTTT. Translating gives CASSQMAGARIRAFF.

This clonotype was counted many times. V usage is TRBV13 and J usage is TRBJ2-3, with 11 bases fitting TRBD1. Germline-derived CDR1 and CDR2 are PRHDT and FYEKMQ (reference sequence). The CDR3 is 16 amino acids. V shed 6 bases and J 6 bases; nucleotides not matched to a gene: 11. The CDR3 sequence is CASSRVGQGAEDTQYF. As DNA, the CDR3 is TGTGCCAGCAGTCGGGTCGGACAGGGGGCTGAGGATACGCAGTATTTT.

The table lists this clonotype with many counts. CDR3 residues: CASSPPGTGEQYF. The CDR3 DNA sequence: TGTGCCAGCTCACCACCTGGGACGGGTGAGCAGTACTTC. The rearrangement links TRBV18 to TRBJ2-7; either TRBD1 or TRBD2 may supply D (5 bases each). The CDR3 sequence is 13 residues long. CDR1 and CDR2 from the germline V gene are KGHSH and LQKENI. The V gene lost 0 bases and the J gene lost 7 bases, with 10 bases spanning the gap.

This clonotype was found a few times. The rearrangement links TRBV6-2 or TRBV6-3 to TRBJ1-5; D might be TRBD1 (5 bases). The V end was cut by 3 bases, the J end by 4 bases, with 13 bases between. This CDR3 comprises 15 residues. CDR1 is MNHEY and CDR2 is SVGEGT in the germline V gene. CDR3 in amino acids: CASSYEGPGNQPQHF. The CDR3 DNA reads TGTGCCAGCAGTTATGAGGGGCCGGGGAATCAGCCCCAGCATTTT.

The rearrangement links TRBV19 to TRBJ2-5, with TRBD1 matching over 7 bases. The V segment lost 8 bases and the J segment 5 bases; nucleotides outside the gene matches: 8. The CDR3 covers 13 residues. The V gene's germline CDR1 is LNHDA and CDR2 SQIVND (reference sequence). The DNA of the CDR3 is TGTGCCAGTGACAGAGGGGGCGGCGAGACCCAGTACTTC. Encoded protein: CASDRGGGETQYF.

This clonotype was seen ten or more times. V and J are TRBV20-1 and TRBJ2-7; D unclear. Trimming removed 4 bases from V and 3 bases from J, with 16 bases in between. The germline V gene encodes CDR1 DFQATT and CDR2 SNEGSKA (reference sequence). This CDR3 is 14 amino acids long. CDR3 sequence reads: CSATAQARIYEQYF. The CDR3 nucleotides read TGCAGTGCTACGGCTCAGGCGCGGATCTACGAGCAGTACTTC.

CDR3 amino acids: CASSGPGLAGQETQYF. The CDR3 bases are TGTGCCAGCAGCGGGCCGGGACTAGCGGGGCAAGAGACCCAGTACTTC. V usage is TRBV5-5 and J usage is TRBJ2-5; 13 bases match TRBD2. Germline V gene data show CDR1 as SGHKS and CDR2 as YYEKEE (reference sequence). V was pared by 4 bases and J by 2 bases, with 5 bases of the junction left unmatched. CDR3 length: 16 amino acids. The complete variable domain, with remaining parts taken from reference TRBV5-5 and TRBJ2-5, reads DAGVTQSPTHLIKTRGQQVTLRCSPISGHKSVSWYQQVLGQGPQFIFQYYEKEERGRGNFPDRFSARQFPNYSSELNVNALLLGDSALYLCASSGPGLAGQETQYFGPGTRLLVL.

J is TRBJ1-5 and V is TRBV27, with 7 bases fitting TRBD1. The germline V gene has CDR1 MNHEY and CDR2 SMNVEV (reference sequence). The CDR3 covers 14 residues. The V segment lost 3 bases and the J segment 6 bases; nucleotides outside the gene matches: 5. The CDR3 region is CASSFMTGSQPQHF. The CDR3 DNA sequence: TGTGCCAGCAGTTTCATGACAGGGAGTCAGCCCCAGCATTTT.